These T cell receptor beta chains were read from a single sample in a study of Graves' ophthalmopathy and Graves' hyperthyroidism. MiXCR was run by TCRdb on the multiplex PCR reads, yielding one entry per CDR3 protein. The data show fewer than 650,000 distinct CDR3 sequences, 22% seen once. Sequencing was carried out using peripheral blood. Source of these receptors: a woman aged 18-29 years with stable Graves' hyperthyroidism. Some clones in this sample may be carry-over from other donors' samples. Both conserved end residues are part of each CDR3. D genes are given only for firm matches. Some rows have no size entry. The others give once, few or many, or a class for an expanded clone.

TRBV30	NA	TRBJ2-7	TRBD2	CAWSVPGGSYEQYF	TGTGCCTGGAGTGTTCCGGGGGGGTCCTACGAGCAGTACTTC
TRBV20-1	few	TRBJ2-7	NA	CSARGPLHVEQYF	TGCAGTGCTAGAGGGCCCTTGCACGTCGAGCAGTACTTC
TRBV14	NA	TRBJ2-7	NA	CASSNLNSYEQYF	TGTGCCAGCAGCAACTTAAACAGCTACGAGCAGTACTTC
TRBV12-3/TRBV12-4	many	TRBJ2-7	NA	CASSPGIRRDEQYF	TGTGCCAGCAGTCCGGGGATACGTCGGGACGAGCAGTACTTC
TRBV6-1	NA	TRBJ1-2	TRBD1	CASSRQGRSYTF	TGTGCCAGCAGTCGACAGGGGAGAAGCTACACCTTC
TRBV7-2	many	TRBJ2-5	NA	CASRRSETQYF	TGTGCCAGCAGACGTTCGGAGACCCAGTACTTC
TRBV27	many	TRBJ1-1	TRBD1	CASSYDRAYRYTEAFF	TGTGCCAGCAGTTACGACAGGGCCTACAGGTACACTGAAGCTTTCTTT
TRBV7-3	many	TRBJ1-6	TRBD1	CASSQTGGDSPLHF	TGTGCCAGCAGCCAGACAGGGGGCGATTCACCCCTCCACTTT
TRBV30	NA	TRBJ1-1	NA	CAWRPGDWDTEAFF	TGTGCCTGGCGTCCAGGGGACTGGGACACTGAAGCTTTCTTT
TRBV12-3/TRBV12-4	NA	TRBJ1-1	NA	CASSLGSGLVAFF	TGTGCCAGCAGTTTAGGGTCAGGGTTGGTTGCTTTCTTT
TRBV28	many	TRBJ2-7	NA	CASSLLGAGEAYEQYF	TGTGCCAGCAGTTTATTGGGGGCAGGAGAAGCCTACGAGCAGTACTTC
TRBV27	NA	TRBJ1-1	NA	CASEPWGCTEAFF	TGTGCCAGCGAACCGTGGGGTTGCACTGAAGCTTTCTTT
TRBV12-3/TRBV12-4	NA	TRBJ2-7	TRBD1	CASSFGTDDPYEQYF	TGTGCCAGCAGTTTCGGGACAGATGACCCCTACGAGCAGTACTTC
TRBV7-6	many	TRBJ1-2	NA	CASSRYREFNYGYTF	TGTGCCAGCAGCAGATACAGGGAATTTAACTATGGCTACACCTTC
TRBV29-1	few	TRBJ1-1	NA	CSVLGTAAQRTEAFF	TGCAGCGTCCTCGGGACTGCGGCCCAGAGGACTGAAGCTTTCTTT
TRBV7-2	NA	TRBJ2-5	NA	CASSLRALDGETQYF	TGTGCCAGCAGCCTGAGGGCCTTGGACGGAGAGACCCAGTACTTC
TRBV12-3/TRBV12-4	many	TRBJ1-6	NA	CASRPRASYNSPLHF	TGTGCCAGCAGACCCAGGGCGTCCTATAATTCACCCCTCCACTTT
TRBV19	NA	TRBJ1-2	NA	CASTADSSNYGYTF	TGTGCCAGTACCGCGGACAGTTCTAACTATGGCTACACCTTC
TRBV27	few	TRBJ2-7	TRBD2	CASSLCSGSGDEQCF	TGTGCCAGCAGTTTATGTAGCGGGAGCGGCGACGAGCAGTGCTTC
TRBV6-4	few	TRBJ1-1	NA	CASAKGQLHSKAFF	TGTGCCAGCGCCAAGGGGCAGCTCCATTCTAAAGCTTTCTTT
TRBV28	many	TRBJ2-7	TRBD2	CASSSPSSAGSYEQYF	TGTGCCAGCAGTTCCCCCAGCTCAGCGGGGTCCTACGAGCAGTACTTC
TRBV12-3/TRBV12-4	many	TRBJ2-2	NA	CASSLGFHTGELFF	TGTGCCAGCAGTTTAGGGTTCCACACCGGGGAGCTGTTTTTT
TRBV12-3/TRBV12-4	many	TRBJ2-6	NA	CASSLRGVGANVLTF	TGTGCCAGCAGTTTAAGAGGGGTCGGGGCCAACGTCCTGACTTTC
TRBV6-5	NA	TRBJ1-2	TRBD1	CASSYLAGTGAYGYTF	TGTGCCAGCAGTTACCTGGCCGGGACAGGGGCCTATGGCTACACCTTC
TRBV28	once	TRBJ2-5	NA	CASSSSSRAGETQYF	TGTGCCAGCAGCTCCTCCTCTAGGGCTGGGGAGACCCAGTACTTC
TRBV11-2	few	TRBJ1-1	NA	CANSLGGAWTEAFF	TGTGCCAACAGCTTAGGGGGGGCGTGGACTGAAGCTTTCTTT
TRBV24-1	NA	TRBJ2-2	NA	CATSDTGHITGELFF	TGTGCCACCAGTGACACGGGACACATTACCGGGGAGCTGTTTTTT
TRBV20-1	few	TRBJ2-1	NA	CSARDLRGPSSYNEQFF	TGCAGTGCTAGAGATTTACGTGGGCCTAGCTCCTACAATGAGCAGTTCTTC
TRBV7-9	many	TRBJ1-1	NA	CASSPQAFF	TGTGCCAGCAGCCCCCAAGCTTTCTTT
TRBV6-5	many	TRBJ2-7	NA	CASSSQTYEQYF	TGTGCCAGCAGTTCCCAGACCTACGAGCAGTACTTC
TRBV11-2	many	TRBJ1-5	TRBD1	CASSLVGTGYSNQPQHF	TGTGCCAGCAGCTTAGTAGGGACAGGGTATAGCAATCAGCCCCAGCATTTT
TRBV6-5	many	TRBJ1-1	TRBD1	CASSPGQPVGALSEAFF	TGTGCCAGCAGTCCGGGACAGCCGGTCGGGGCCCTTAGTGAAGCTTTCTTT
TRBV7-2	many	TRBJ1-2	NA	CASSLARKGTNTF	TGTGCCAGCAGCTTAGCGCGGAAGGGAACAAACACCTTC
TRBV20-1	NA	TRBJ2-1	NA	CSARARRLAYNEKFF	TGCAGTGCTAGAGCCCGACGGTTGGCCTACAATGAGAAGTTCTTC
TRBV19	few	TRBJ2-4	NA	CASSIGDIPTLAKNIQYF	TGTGCCAGTAGTATAGGGGACATCCCGACTCTAGCCAAAAACATTCAGTACTTC
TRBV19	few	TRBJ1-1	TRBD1	CASSSTPWTGDTEAFF	TGTGCCAGTAGCAGCACCCCATGGACAGGTGACACTGAAGCTTTCTTT
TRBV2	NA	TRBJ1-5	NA	CASSVSPRPQHF	TGTGCCAGCAGTGTATCTCCAAGGCCCCAGCATTTT
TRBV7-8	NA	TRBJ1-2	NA	CASTRAGIGYTF	TGTGCCAGCACCCGTGCAGGGATCGGCTACACCTTC
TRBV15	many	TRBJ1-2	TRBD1	CATSRDGTGDYGYTF	TGTGCCACCAGCAGAGATGGGACAGGGGACTATGGCTACACCTTC
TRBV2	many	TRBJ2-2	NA	CASPPPGHPNTGELFF	TGTGCCAGCCCCCCCCCCGGACACCCGAACACCGGGGAGCTGTTTTTT
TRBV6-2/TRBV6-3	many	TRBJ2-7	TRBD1	CASSHRGRTYEQYF	TGTGCCAGCAGCCACAGGGGGCGAACCTACGAGCAGTACTTC
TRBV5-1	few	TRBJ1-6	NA	CASSLGFYSPLHF	TGCGCCAGCAGCTTAGGGTTTTATTCACCCCTCCACTTT